This TCR beta chain came from a study of blood T cell repertoires in COVID-19. CDR3 length: 15 residues. Germline V gives CDR1 SGHKS, CDR2 YYEKEE (reference sequence). V lost 2 bases to trimming and J lost 1 base, with 12 bases between them. Everyone who took part was roughly 18 to 89 years old, and they came from some 23 US areas. In the original workflow: Estimation of nucleated cell counts relied on the amplification of reference gene primers. Clones were read by immunoSEQ multiplex PCR, and TCRdb kept only the in-frame ones, dropping some. The V and J calls and clone size come from that table; D and trimming were worked out from the DNA. The sample lists some 220,000 clones, about 85% occurring once.

Sequencing was performed on PBMCs or T cells enriched from blood (not recorded which). V usage is TRBV5-5 and J usage is TRBJ1-1; D gene uncertain. The origin of this receptor is a woman aged 25 to 39 who had recovered from COVID-19. The CDR3 bases are TGTGCCAGCAGCTTAAGCAGAGGTGAGAACACTGAAGCTTTCTTT. This encodes CASSLSRGENTEAFF.